This T cell receptor beta chain was obtained from a study of cytomegalovirus exposure and HLA in healthy donors. Study information: A later analysis reported the same platform for the 120 validation repertoires and the roughly 650 first-cohort repertoires.

With regard to this clone: Its antigen is still unknown.

Assay: immunoSEQ multiplex PCR; the TCRdb copy retains only in-frame clones and omits some. The sample lists approximately 280,000 clones; around 85% were seen once. Germline V gene data show CDR1 as SGHNT and CDR2 as YYREEE (reference sequence). The CDR3 spans 15 residues. Germline trimming cut 0 bases from V and 2 bases from J; bases unmatched to any gene: 5. Study-wide points: Most TCRs appeared rarely, but some public TCRs recurred in many donors. Altogether, more than 150 TCR beta chains were recorded as cytomegalovirus-associated. The finding came from a later analysis; first-cohort TCR clusters tended to co-occur in the 95 to 150 validation repertoires.

This clonotype was obtained from a woman in her late teens or twenties in good health and CMV-seronegative. The specimen was PBMCs. The V call is TRBV5-4, the J call TRBJ2-7; 7 bases map to TRBD2. The CDR3 loop reads CASSLAGTITYEQYF. CDR3 in DNA: TGTGCCAGCAGCTTGGCAGGGACTATCACCTACGAGCAGTACTTC.